The present entry profiles one TCR beta chain with its context. This clonotype has just a few counts. Its antigen remains undetermined. Per-base quality was not reported, and no clone a single base away is much larger than it. The data were obtained in a study of CD8 T cells in ankylosing spondylitis (TCRdb year 2017). General notes on the study: T cell receptor beta repertoires were profiled in healthy donors and ankylosing spondylitis patients so that disease-linked TCR variants could be found. In total, the full study cohort was made up of roughly 110 healthy donors and roughly 27 ankylosing spondylitis patients. Peripheral blood was sampled, and synovial fluid was additionally collected from ankylosing spondylitis patients. Points the paper makes about the study in general: A CD8+ phenotype was shown by the disease-linked clones, which were found at relatively low frequencies in peripheral blood. Some of the motif variants had been reported before in the synovial fluid and blood of reactive arthritis patients, a finding that suggests common disease-initiation mechanisms. According to the report, matched synovial fluid samples from ankylosing spondylitis patients were significantly enriched for the disease-linked clones. A TCR beta motif of roughly 8 highly homologous amino acid variants appeared characteristic of blood from ankylosing spondylitis patients.

Trimmed from V: 7 bases; trimmed from J: 1 base; junction bases lacking a gene match: 8. The CDR3 sequence holds 15 residues, the cysteine and phenylalanine included. Of all the DNA, just the CDR3 is kept, 45 bases in frame from base 1. From the germline V gene, CDR1 is ENHRY and CDR2 is SYGVKD. Synovial fluid samples were paired with blood samples taken from the same ankylosing spondylitis patients. The run used an Illumina HiSeq 2500. Quantitative 5'-RACE with molecular barcodes was the method used to prepare the TCR beta libraries. The paper's data handling went like this. A new computational method, built on a probabilistic model of VDJ rearrangement, was used to identify disease-linked TCR variants. TCRdb itself trimmed the public reads at Q25 with fastp, ran MiXCR and retained productive beta chains. Rows with a matching CDR3 protein are joined into one entry that keeps the most common DNA and genes. TCRdb's processing, not the authors' own work, is the source of the V and J calls. The sample table lists some 130,000 distinct CDR3 sequences, 7% to 10% of them with a count of one. The ten largest clones take up roughly 7.2% of the sample.

This chain joins TRBV10-3 to TRBJ1-1; the junction holds 8 bases that match TRBD1. Material for sequencing was synovial fluid, either unsorted or a sorted T cell fraction (not recorded which). The source is a male donor with ankylosing spondylitis. The nucleotide sequence is given as TGTGCCATCAAAAGGGCAGGGGGCGAGAACACTGAAGCTTTCTTT. Translated, this is CAIKRAGGENTEAFF.